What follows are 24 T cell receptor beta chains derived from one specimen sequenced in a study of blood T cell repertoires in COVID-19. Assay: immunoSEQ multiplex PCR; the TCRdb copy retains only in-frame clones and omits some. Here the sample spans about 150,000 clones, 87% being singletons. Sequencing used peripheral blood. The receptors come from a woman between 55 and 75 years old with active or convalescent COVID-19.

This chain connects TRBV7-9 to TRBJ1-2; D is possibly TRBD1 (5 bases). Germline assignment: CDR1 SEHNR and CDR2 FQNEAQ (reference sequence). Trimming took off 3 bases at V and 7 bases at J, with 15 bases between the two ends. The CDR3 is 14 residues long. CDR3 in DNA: TGTGCCAGCAGCTTCGGTACACAGGATCTTGGCTACACCTTC. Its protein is CASSFGTQDLGYTF.

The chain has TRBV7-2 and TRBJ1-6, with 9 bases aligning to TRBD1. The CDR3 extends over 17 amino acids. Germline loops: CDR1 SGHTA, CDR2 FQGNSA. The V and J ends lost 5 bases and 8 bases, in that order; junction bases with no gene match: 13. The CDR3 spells CASSAPDRGGLHSPLHF. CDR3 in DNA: TGTGCCAGCAGCGCTCCGGACAGGGGAGGTCTCCATTCACCCCTCCACTTT. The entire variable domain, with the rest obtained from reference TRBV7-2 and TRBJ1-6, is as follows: GAGVSQSPSNKVTEKGKDVELRCDPISGHTALYWYRQSLGQGLEFLIYFQGNSAPDKSGLPSDRFSAERTGGSVSTLTIQRTQQEDSAVYLCASSAPDRGGLHSPLHFGNGTRLTVT.

The CDR3 coding sequence is TGTGCCAGCAGCTTAAGTTTAGCTAACTATGGCTACACCTTC. It translates to CASSLSLANYGYTF. J is TRBJ1-2 and V is TRBV7-2; D is unclear. Germline CDR1 and CDR2: SGHTA and FQGNSA. The length of the CDR3 is 14 residues. V gave up 2 bases and J gave up 0 bases, with 7 bases separating them. The full variable domain, rest sourced from reference TRBV7-2 and TRBJ1-2, is GAGVSQSPSNKVTEKGKDVELRCDPISGHTALYWYRQSLGQGLEFLIYFQGNSAPDKSGLPSDRFSAERTGGSVSTLTIQRTQQEDSAVYLCASSLSLANYGYTFGSGTRLTVV.

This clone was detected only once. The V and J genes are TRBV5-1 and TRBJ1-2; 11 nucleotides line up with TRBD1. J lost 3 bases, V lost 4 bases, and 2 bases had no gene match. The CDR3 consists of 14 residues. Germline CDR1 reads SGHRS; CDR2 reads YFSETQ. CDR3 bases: TGCGCCAGCAGCCAGGGACAGGGGGACTATGGCTACACCTTC. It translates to CASSQGQGDYGYTF.

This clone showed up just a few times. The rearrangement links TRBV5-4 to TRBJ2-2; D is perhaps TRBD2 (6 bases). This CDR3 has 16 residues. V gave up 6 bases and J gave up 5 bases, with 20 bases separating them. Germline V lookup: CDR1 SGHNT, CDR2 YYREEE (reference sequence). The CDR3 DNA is TGTGCCAGCACCCATGGAGGGGCGCTGGGGACCGGGGAGCTGTTTTTT. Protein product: CASTHGGALGTGELFF.

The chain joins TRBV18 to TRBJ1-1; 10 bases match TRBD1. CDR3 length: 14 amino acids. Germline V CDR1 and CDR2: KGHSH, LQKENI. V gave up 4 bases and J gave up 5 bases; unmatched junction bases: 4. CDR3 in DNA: TGTGCCAGCTCACTTGGGACAGGGGCAACTGAAGCTTTCTTT. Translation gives CASSLGTGATEAFF.

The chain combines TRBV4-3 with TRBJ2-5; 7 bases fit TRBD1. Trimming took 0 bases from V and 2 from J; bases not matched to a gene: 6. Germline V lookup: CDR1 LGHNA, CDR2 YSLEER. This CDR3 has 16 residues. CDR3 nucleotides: TGCGCCAGCAGCCAAGAGCAGGGGGTGCCTCAAGAGACCCAGTACTTC. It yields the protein CASSQEQGVPQETQYF.

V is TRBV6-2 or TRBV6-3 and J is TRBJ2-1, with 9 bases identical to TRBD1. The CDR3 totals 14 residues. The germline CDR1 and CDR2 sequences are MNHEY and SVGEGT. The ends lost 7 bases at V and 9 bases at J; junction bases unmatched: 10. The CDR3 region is CASNPLRDRAEQFF. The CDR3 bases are TGTGCCAGCAACCCCCTCCGGGACAGGGCTGAGCAGTTCTTC.

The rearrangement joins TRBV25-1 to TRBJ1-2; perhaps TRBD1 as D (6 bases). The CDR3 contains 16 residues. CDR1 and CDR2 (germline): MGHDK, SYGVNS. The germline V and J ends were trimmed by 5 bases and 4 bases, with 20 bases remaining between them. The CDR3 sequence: CASSPIGGAEGYGYTF. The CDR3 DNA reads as TGTGCCAGCAGTCCGATAGGGGGGGCCGAGGGCTATGGCTACACCTTC.

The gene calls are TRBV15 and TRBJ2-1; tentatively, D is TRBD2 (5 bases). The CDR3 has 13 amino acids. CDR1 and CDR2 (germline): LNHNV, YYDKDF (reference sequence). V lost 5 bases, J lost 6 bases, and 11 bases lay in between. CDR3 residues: CATSLRELNEQFF. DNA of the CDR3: TGTGCCACCAGCCTTAGGGAGCTCAATGAGCAGTTCTTC.

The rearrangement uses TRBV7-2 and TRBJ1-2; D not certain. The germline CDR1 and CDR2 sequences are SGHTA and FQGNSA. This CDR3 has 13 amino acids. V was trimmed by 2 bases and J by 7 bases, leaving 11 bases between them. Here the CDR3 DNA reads TGTGCCAGCAGCTTATATACCGAGAGTGGCTACACCTTC. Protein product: CASSLYTESGYTF.

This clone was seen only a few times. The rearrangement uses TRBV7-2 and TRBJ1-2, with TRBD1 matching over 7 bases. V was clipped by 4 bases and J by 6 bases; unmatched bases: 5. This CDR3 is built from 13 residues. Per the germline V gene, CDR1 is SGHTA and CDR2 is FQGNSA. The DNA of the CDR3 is TGTGCCAGCAGCTCCGGGACAGAGCATGGCTACACCTTC. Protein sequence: CASSSGTEHGYTF.

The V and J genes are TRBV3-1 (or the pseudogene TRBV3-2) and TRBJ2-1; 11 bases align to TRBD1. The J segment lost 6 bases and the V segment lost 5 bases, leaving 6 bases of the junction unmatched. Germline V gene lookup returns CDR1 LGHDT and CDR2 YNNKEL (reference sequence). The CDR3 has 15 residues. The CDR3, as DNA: TGTGCCAGCAGCTTCCCGGGACAGGGGGGCAATGAGCAGTTCTTC. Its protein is CASSFPGQGGNEQFF.

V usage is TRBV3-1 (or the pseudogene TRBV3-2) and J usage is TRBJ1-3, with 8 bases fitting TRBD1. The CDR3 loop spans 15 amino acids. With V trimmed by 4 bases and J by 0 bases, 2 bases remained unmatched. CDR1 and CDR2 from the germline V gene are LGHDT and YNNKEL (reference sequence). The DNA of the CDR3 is TGTGCCAGCAGCCGGGACAGGAGCTCTGGAAACACCATATATTTT. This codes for CASSRDRSSGNTIYF.

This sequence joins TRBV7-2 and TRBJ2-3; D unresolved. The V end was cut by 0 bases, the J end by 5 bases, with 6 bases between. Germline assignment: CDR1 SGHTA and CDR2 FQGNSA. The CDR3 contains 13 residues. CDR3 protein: CASSLARVDTQYF. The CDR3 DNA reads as TGTGCCAGCAGCTTAGCTCGGGTAGATACGCAGTATTTT.

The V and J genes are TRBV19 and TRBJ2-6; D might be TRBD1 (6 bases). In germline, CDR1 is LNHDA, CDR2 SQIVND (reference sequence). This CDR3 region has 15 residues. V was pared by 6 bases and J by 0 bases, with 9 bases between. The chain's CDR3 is CASSTGFSGANVLTF. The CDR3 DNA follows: TGTGCCAGTAGCACAGGGTTCTCTGGGGCCAACGTCCTGACTTTC.

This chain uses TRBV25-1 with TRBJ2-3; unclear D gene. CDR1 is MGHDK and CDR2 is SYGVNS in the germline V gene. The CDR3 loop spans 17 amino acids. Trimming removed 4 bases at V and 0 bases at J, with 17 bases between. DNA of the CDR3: TGTGCCAGCAGTGCGAATAGAGGTGCCTCTAGCACAGATACGCAGTATTTT. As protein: CASSANRGASSTDTQYF.

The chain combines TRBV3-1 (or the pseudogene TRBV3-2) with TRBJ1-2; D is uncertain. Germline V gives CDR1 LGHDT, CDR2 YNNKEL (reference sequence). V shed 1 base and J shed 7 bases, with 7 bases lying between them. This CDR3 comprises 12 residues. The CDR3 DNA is TGTGCCAGCAGCCAAGGGGCGCGTGGCTACACCTTC. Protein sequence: CASSQGARGYTF.

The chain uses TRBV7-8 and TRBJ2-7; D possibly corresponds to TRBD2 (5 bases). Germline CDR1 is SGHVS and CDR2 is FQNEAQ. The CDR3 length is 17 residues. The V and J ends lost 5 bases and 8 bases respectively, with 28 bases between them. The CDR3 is CASSTNAGGGELQKQYF. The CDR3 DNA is TGTGCCAGCAGCACAAACGCCGGCGGTGGGGAGCTACAAAAGCAGTACTTC.

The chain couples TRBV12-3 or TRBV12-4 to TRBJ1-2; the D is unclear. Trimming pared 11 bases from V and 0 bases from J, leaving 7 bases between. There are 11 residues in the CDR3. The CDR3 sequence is CAPASNYGYTF. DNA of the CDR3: TGTGCCCCCGCGTCTAACTATGGCTACACCTTC.

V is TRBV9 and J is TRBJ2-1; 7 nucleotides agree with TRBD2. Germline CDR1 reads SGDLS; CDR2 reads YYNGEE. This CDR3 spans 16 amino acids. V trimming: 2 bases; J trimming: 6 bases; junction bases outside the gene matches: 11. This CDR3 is CASSVARDYPSNEQFF. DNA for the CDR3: TGTGCCAGCAGCGTCGCCCGGGACTACCCATCCAATGAGCAGTTCTTC. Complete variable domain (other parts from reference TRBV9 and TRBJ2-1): DSGVTQTPKHLITATGQRVTLRCSPRSGDLSVYWYQQSLDQGLQFLIQYYNGEERAKGNILERFSAQQFPDLHSELNLSSLELGDSALYFCASSVARDYPSNEQFFGPGTRLTVL.

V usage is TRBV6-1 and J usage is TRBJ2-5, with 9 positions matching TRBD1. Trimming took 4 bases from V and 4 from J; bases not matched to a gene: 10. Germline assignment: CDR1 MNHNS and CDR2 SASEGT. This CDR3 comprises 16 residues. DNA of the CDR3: TGTGCCAGCAGTGCCCAAACAGGGGGCCATGGAGAGACCCAGTACTTC. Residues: CASSAQTGGHGETQYF.

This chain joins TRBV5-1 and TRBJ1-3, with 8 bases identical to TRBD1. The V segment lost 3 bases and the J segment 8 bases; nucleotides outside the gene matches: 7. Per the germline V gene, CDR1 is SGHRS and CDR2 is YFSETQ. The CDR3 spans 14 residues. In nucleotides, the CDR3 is TGCGCCAGCAGCTCTCAGGGGGCTTCAGACACCATATATTTT. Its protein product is CASSSQGASDTIYF.

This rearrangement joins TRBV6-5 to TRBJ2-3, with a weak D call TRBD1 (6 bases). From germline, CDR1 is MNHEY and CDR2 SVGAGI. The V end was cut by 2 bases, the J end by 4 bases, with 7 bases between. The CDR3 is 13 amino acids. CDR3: CASSYGGPDTQYF. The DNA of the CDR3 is TGTGCCAGCAGTTACGGGGGCCCAGATACGCAGTATTTT.